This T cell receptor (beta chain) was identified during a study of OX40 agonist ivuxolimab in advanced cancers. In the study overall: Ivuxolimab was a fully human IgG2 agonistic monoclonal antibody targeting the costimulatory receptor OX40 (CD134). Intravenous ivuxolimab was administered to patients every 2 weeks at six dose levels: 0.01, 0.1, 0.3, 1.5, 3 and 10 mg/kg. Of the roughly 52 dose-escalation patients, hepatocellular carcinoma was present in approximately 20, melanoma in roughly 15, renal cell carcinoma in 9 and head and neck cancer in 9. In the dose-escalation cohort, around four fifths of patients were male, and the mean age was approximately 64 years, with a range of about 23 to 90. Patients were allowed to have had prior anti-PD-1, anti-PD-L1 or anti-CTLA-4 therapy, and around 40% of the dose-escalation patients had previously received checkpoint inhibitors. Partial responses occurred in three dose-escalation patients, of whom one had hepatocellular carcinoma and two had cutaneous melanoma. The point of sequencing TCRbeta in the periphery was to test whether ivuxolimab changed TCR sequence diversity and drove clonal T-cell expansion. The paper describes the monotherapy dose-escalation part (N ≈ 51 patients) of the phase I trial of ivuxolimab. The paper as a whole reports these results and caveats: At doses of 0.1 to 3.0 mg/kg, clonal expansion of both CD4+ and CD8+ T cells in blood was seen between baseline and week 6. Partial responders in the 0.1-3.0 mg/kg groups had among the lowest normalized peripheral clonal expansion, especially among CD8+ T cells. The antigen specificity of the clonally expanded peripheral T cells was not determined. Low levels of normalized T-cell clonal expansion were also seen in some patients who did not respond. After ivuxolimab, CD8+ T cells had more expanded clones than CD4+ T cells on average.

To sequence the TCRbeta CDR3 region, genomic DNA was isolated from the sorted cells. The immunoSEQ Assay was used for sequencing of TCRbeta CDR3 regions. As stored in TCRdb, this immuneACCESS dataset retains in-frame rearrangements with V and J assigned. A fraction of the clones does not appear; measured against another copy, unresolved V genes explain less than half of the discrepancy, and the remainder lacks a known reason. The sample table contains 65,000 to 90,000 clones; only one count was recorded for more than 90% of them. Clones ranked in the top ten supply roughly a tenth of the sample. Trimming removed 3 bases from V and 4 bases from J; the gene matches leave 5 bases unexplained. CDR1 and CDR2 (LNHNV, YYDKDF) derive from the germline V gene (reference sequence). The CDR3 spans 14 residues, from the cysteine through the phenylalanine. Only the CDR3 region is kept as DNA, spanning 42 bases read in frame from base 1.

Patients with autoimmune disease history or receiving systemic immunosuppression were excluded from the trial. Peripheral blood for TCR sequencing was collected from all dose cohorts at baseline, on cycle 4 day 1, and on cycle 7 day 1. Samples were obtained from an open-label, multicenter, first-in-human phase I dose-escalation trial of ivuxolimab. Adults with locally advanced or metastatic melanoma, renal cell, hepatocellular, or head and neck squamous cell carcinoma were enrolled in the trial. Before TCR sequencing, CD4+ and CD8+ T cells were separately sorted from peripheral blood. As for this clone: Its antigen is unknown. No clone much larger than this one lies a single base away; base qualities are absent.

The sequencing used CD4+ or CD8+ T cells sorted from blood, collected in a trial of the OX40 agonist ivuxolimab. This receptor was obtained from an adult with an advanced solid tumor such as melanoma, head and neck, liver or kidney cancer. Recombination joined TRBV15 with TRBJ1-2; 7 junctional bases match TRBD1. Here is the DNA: TGTGCCACCAGCAGCCGACAGGGCGCCTATGGCTACACCTTC. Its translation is CATSSRQGAYGYTF.